The clone carrying this T cell receptor beta chain was observed a few times. Antigen unknown. The sample comes from a study of post-analysis software for immune sequencing data. Broader study findings: Same-batch preparations were strongly co-clustered by F measure. Roughly five TRBV segments were significantly more frequent in patients than in controls. TRBV5-6, TRBV5-1 and TRBV20-1 were among these segments.

Presence of unique molecular identifiers characterized the TCR beta cDNA libraries. TCRdb re-called the PCR reads through MiXCR, storing one row per CDR3 protein. The sample contains 380,000 or so distinct CDR3 sequences, 30% to 45% of which appear only once. V was pared by 4 bases and J by 6 bases, with 3 bases of the junction left unmatched. This CDR3 comprises 12 residues. Germline V gene sequence: CDR1 SGHRS, CDR2 YFSETQ. This chain connects TRBV5-1 to TRBJ1-2, with TRBD1 identical over 7 bases. Sequencing was done on a sample of blood. The receptor was derived from a girl aged 5-17 years with multiple sclerosis. CDR3: CASSGGQHGYTF. The CDR3 DNA reads as TGCGCCAGCAGCGGGGGACAGCATGGCTACACCTTC.